This T cell receptor beta chain comes out of a study of blood T cell repertoires in COVID-19 (TCRdb year 2020). For context, the study as a whole: Samples from collaborators originated in the United States, Italy and Spain and spanned both the acute and convalescent phases of COVID-19. The prospective study material was composed of cDNA or gDNA derived from T cells, B-cell-depleted T cells, or PBMCs. Where available, HLA class I and class II types were obtained from metadata supplied by the sample provider rather than from assay-based typing. Sample metadata almost always included a de-identified subject ID, COVID-19 status, age in years and sex. Samples came from the ongoing ImmuneRACE study (first 160 participants) plus 1,254 subjects from 6 global collaborators. The repertoires were released in a freely available public database meant as a resource for research on the immune response to SARS-CoV-2. Deeply sampled blood TCRbeta repertoires from subjects exposed to, actively infected with, or recovered from COVID-19 were included in the dataset.

What the work shows at the level of the full study, not this receptor alone: The quantity of clinical and demographic metadata differed by source and by participant and was supplied without curation.

The junction carries 13 bases between V and J, which are trimmed by 5 bases and 1 base respectively. The cysteine opens and the phenylalanine closes a CDR3 of 15 amino acids. The entry retains the CDR3 DNA only, 45 bases that are in frame from base 1. CDR1 and CDR2 (SNHLY, FYNNEI) derive from the germline V gene. Enrolling through a virtual design, the prospective study's participants ranged in age from roughly 18 to 89 years and lived across roughly 23 United States geographic areas. In the prospective study, participants were assigned to cohorts based on the clinical history participants reported in a screening survey and a study questionnaire. ImmuneRACE Cohort 3 recovered participants were defined by two consecutive negative NP/OP PCR tests, healthcare professional clearance, or symptom resolution. In the prospective study, mobile phlebotomists collected whole blood, serum and a nasopharyngeal or oropharyngeal swab from each participant. Over an approximately 2-month period, participants in the prospective study had the option of providing additional blood draws and questionnaires. Before DNA extraction, blood samples from the prospective study were shipped at room temperature or frozen.

TCRbeta CDR3 regions were amplified from genomic DNA by means of the immunoSEQ Assay, a bias-controlled multiplex PCR. Processing in the source paper ran as follows. The number of nucleated cells in each sample was estimated by amplification of reference gene primers within the assay. To quantify the absolute abundance of each unique TCRbeta CDR3 rearrangement, sequence reads were collapsed and filtered. For each sample, productive Simpson clonality was calculated as the square root of Simpson's diversity index across productive rearrangements. As stored in TCRdb, this immuneACCESS dataset retains in-frame rearrangements with V and J assigned. A fraction of the clones does not appear; measured against another copy, unresolved V genes explain less than half of the discrepancy, and the remainder lacks a known reason. V, J and clone size were drawn from that table, and D and trimming were deduced from the DNA. The sample table holds under 300,000 clones, of which roughly 90% were seen once. Approximately 9% of the sample is in the top ten clones.

In the case of this clone: Its antigen is unknown. Base qualities are not at hand, and no much larger clone is one base apart.

The sample comprised PBMCs or T cells enriched from blood (not recorded which). The V gene is TRBV2 and the J gene is TRBJ2-3, and possibly TRBD2, on 6 matching bases. The clonotype comes from a man in his forties or fifties who had recovered from COVID-19. The CDR3: CASSLFGGGTDTQYF. The bases are TGTGCCAGCAGTCTCTTCGGCGGGGGCACAGATACGCAGTATTTT.